This entry concerns a single T cell receptor beta chain. Original processing notes: For nucleated cells, counts were estimated from reference gene primer amplification. Sequenced by immunoSEQ multiplex PCR; TCRdb stores in-frame clones only, minus some. Clonal size and the V and J genes are those of that table, whereas D and trimming came from the DNA. The sample contains roughly 250,000 clones, 75% to 90% of which appear only once. This entry is derived from a study of blood T cell repertoires in COVID-19. Looking at the study overall: Acute and convalescent COVID-19 specimens originated in the United States, Italy and Spain. From T cells, B-cell-depleted T cells, or PBMCs came the material, which was cDNA or gDNA.

Deletions cut 3 bases from V and 0 bases from J, with 10 bases between. This CDR3 region has 15 residues. The germline CDR1 and CDR2 sequences are LNHDA and SQIVND (reference sequence). The V gene is TRBV19, the J gene TRBJ2-3, with D possibly being TRBD1 (6 bases). This sequence originates from a woman aged 55-75 years with active or convalescent COVID-19. The sequencing sample was made of peripheral blood. The CDR3 loop is CASSMGAGSTDTQYF. The CDR3 nucleotides are TGTGCCAGTAGTATGGGGGCAGGGAGCACAGATACGCAGTATTTT. The entire variable domain, with the rest obtained from reference TRBV19 and TRBJ2-3, is as follows: DGGITQSPKYLFRKEGQNVTLSCEQNLNHDAMYWYRQDPGQGLRLIYYSQIVNDFQKGDIAEGYSVSREKKESFPLTVTSAQKNPTAFYLCASSMGAGSTDTQYFGPGTRLTVL.